Listed below are T cell receptor beta chains from one sample, sequenced in a study of T cell changes during pregnancy in multiple sclerosis. Clones were read by immunoSEQ multiplex PCR, and TCRdb kept only the in-frame ones, dropping some. The data contain around 57,000 clones, about 88% of them singletons. The material sequenced was peripheral blood, taken in the first trimester of pregnancy. Receptor source: a female donor with multiple sclerosis, enrolled in a pregnancy study. Each CDR3 is given with its conserved first and last residue. D genes are given only for firm matches. A clone size is listed for some rows: how often the clone was seen (once, few, many), or a class if it is expanded.

d_gene	v_gene	j_gene	abundance	CDR3aa	CDR3nt
-	TRBV5-4	TRBJ2-3	once	CASSLPADADTQYF	TGTGCCAGCAGCCTGCCAGCGGATGCAGATACGCAGTATTTT
TRBD1	TRBV7-3	TRBJ2-2	-	CASSTQTGVNTGELFF	TGTGCCAGCAGCACCCAAACAGGGGTTAACACCGGGGAGCTGTTTTTT
-	TRBV19	TRBJ1-2	-	CASSIYGGALGYTF	TGTGCCAGTAGTATTTACGGGGGGGCACTTGGCTACACCTTC
-	TRBV2	TRBJ1-4	-	CASSWLATNEKLFF	TGTGCCAGCTCGTGGCTGGCAACTAATGAAAAACTGTTTTTT
TRBD1	TRBV6-6	TRBJ1-4	-	CASRRDRAGANEKLFF	TGTGCCAGCAGGAGGGACAGGGCAGGCGCTAATGAAAAACTGTTTTTT
TRBD1	TRBV6-5	TRBJ1-1	-	CASSYRTGRNTEAFF	TGTGCCAGCAGTTACAGGACAGGGAGGAACACTGAAGCTTTCTTT
TRBD2	TRBV7-2	TRBJ2-1	-	CASSSKTSGSPRSYNEQFF	TGTGCCAGCAGCTCCAAGACTAGCGGGAGCCCAAGATCCTACAATGAGCAGTTCTTC
-	TRBV11-2	TRBJ1-4	-	CAIKGGDEKLFF	TGTGCCATAAAGGGCGGGGATGAAAAACTGTTTTTT
TRBD1	TRBV7-2	TRBJ2-7	-	CASSSQPGQGYEQYF	TGTGCCAGCAGCTCACAACCGGGACAGGGCTACGAGCAGTACTTC
-	TRBV5-1	TRBJ2-5	-	CASSSTGGLQETQYF	TGCGCCAGCAGCTCGACTGGAGGGCTACAAGAGACCCAGTACTTC
-	TRBV5-6	TRBJ1-5	-	CASSSDRTQPQHF	TGTGCCAGCAGCTCCGACAGGACTCAGCCCCAGCATTTT
-	TRBV5-4	TRBJ1-5	-	CASSPGRTQPQHF	TGTGCCAGCAGCCCAGGGCGAACTCAGCCCCAGCATTTT
-	TRBV4-2	TRBJ2-2	-	CASSQRGFTGELFF	TGTGCCAGCAGCCAACGAGGGTTCACCGGGGAGCTGTTTTTT
TRBD1	TRBV5-6	TRBJ2-2	-	CASSLTGGSAGELFF	TGTGCCAGCAGCTTGACAGGGGGCTCGGCCGGGGAGCTGTTTTTT